A selection of T cell receptor beta chains follows, all from one sample in a study of memory B cells and T cells in multiple sclerosis. Libraries were prepared by immunoSEQ multiplex PCR; TCRdb keeps only in-frame clonotypes and omits some of them. The sample holds several hundred clones; 75% to 80% are singletons and the top ten take around an eighth. Sequencing was done on a sample of brain tissue. The source of these receptors is a human donor with multiple sclerosis. CDR3s include the opening cysteine and the closing phenylalanine or tryptophan. The D gene is left open where the match is weak. Clone size appears in some rows only: once, few, many, or a class for an expanded clone.

v_gene	abundance	j_gene	d_gene	CDR3aa	CDR3nt
TRBV6-1	hyperexpanded	TRBJ1-2	-	CASSSGTNAYGYTF	TGTGCCAGCAGCTCTGGGACAAACGCTTATGGCTACACCTTC
TRBV2	-	TRBJ2-7	-	CASKFSYAYERYF	TGTGCCAGCAAATTTAGCTACGCCTACGAGCGGTACTTC
TRBV6-5	few	TRBJ1-1	-	CASSPRRTEKAFF	TGTGCCAGCAGTCCAAGAAGGACAGAAAAAGCTTTCTTT
TRBV19	few	TRBJ2-2	TRBD1	CASNPPGQGVTGELFF	TGTGCCAGTAATCCTCCAGGGCAGGGGGTAACCGGGGAGCTGTTTTTT
TRBV14	-	TRBJ2-3	-	CASSPRWLERQYF	TGTGCCAGCAGCCCTCGGTGGTTGGAGAGGCAGTATTTT
TRBV4-2	-	TRBJ1-5	-	CASSHKHRVSNQPQHF	TGTGCCAGCAGCCACAAACACAGGGTTAGCAATCAGCCCCAGCATTTT
TRBV25-1	-	TRBJ2-2	TRBD1	CASSNHRQGSGTGELFF	TGTGCCAGCAGCAACCATAGACAGGGGTCGGGCACCGGGGAGCTGTTTTTT
TRBV15	-	TRBJ2-7	-	CATSRDPDSHEQYF	TGTGCCACCAGCAGAGATCCCGACTCCCACGAGCAGTACTTC
TRBV5-1	once	TRBJ1-4	TRBD1	CASSYGQGVGEKLFF	TGCGCCAGCAGCTACGGACAGGGCGTTGGAGAAAAACTGTTTTTT
TRBV5-1	once	TRBJ2-5	TRBD2	CASRRLAGNQETQYF	TGCGCCAGCAGACGACTAGCGGGGAACCAAGAGACCCAGTACTTC
TRBV14	-	TRBJ2-1	TRBD1	CASSPWTGTGASSYNEQFF	TGTGCCAGCAGCCCATGGACAGGGACAGGGGCTAGCTCCTACAATGAGCAGTTCTTC
TRBV27	-	TRBJ1-2	TRBD1	CASSQGANGYTF	TGTGCCAGCAGTCAGGGGGCAAATGGCTACACCTTC
TRBV6-1	-	TRBJ2-7	-	CASSDRSQLSYEQYF	TGTGCCAGCAGTGATCGGAGCCAACTTTCCTACGAGCAGTACTTC
TRBV2	-	TRBJ2-2	-	CASESGVRTGELFF	TGTGCCAGCGAATCAGGCGTCCGGACCGGGGAGCTGTTTTTT
TRBV12-5	-	TRBJ2-1	-	CASGPEGLATYNEQFF	TGTGCTAGTGGCCCGGAGGGGCTAGCGACTTACAATGAGCAGTTCTTC
TRBV2	-	TRBJ2-1	-	CATRQNNEQFF	TGTGCCACGAGACAGAACAATGAGCAGTTCTTC
TRBV27	-	TRBJ2-7	TRBD2	CASSFIAGGLSYEQYF	TGTGCCAGCAGCTTTATAGCGGGGGGCCTTTCCTACGAGCAGTACTTC
TRBV7-6	-	TRBJ2-1	TRBD2	CASSSLGSGGAIEQFF	TGTGCCAGCAGCTCGTTGGGGAGCGGGGGGGCCATTGAGCAGTTCTTC
TRBV10-3	-	TRBJ2-3	TRBD1	CAIRGGQATFADTQYF	TGTGCCATCAGAGGGGGACAGGCGACTTTCGCAGATACGCAGTATTTT
TRBV7-2	-	TRBJ2-6	TRBD1	CASSLDRGTYSGANVLTF	TGTGCCAGCAGCCTAGACAGGGGGACGTACTCTGGGGCCAACGTCCTGACTTTC